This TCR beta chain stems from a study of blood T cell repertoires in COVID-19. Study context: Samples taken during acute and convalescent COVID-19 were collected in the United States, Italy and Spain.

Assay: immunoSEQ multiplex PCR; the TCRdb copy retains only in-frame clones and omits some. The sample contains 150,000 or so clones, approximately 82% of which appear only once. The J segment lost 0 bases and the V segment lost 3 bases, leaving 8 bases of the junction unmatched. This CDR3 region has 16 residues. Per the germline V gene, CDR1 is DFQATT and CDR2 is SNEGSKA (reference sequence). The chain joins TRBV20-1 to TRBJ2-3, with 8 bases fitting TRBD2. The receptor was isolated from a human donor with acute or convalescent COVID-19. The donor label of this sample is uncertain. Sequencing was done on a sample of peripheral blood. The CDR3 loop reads CSASLSGGTSTDTQYF. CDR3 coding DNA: TGCAGTGCTAGTTTAAGCGGGGGTACTAGCACAGATACGCAGTATTTT.